The 4 T cell receptor beta chains given below trace back to one sample, sequenced in a study of blood T cell repertoires in COVID-19. Measured with immunoSEQ multiplex PCR; TCRdb has only the in-frame clones, and not every one. Counted here are 120,000 or so clones, 65% to 90% occurring once; the ten biggest clones make up around 27%. The sequencing input was peripheral blood. The receptor set was obtained from a woman of 80 years or more with acute or convalescent COVID-19.

The chain couples TRBV6-6 to TRBJ2-7; TRBD1 matches at 7 bases. CDR1 is MNHNY and CDR2 is SVGAGI in the germline V gene (reference sequence). J was trimmed by 7 bases and V by 0 bases; bases with no gene match: 6. The CDR3 covers 14 residues. This chain's CDR3 is CASSYSTGLGEQYV. DNA of the CDR3: TGTGCCAGCAGTTACTCGACAGGGTTGGGGGAGCAGTACGTC.

The CDR3 DNA follows: TGTGCCAGCAGTTTTCGGCAGGGGTTGGTAATGACTGAAGCTTTCTTT. Translation: CASSFRQGLVMTEAFF. The chain is built from TRBV6-6 and TRBJ1-1, with a weak D call TRBD1 (6 bases). The CDR3 is 16 residues long. CDR1 and CDR2 (germline): MNHNY, SVGAGI (reference sequence). Trimming left V 4 bases short and J 5 bases short, with 20 bases between.

This sequence joins TRBV5-1 and TRBJ2-7, with 7 bases that match TRBD1. Germline-derived CDR1 and CDR2 are SGHRS and YFSETQ. J was trimmed by 0 bases and V by 5 bases; bases with no gene match: 8. The CDR3 consists of 15 residues. The CDR3 spells CASRLSWDSSYEQYF. The CDR3 DNA reads as TGCGCCAGCAGATTGTCTTGGGACAGCTCCTACGAGCAGTACTTC.

Details on this clone: Other DNA sequences of this sample code for an identical CDR3. V usage is TRBV9 and J usage is TRBJ1-1, with 7 positions matching TRBD1. CDR1 SGDLS and CDR2 YYNGEE come from the germline V gene. The CDR3 runs to 14 residues. The V and J ends lost 2 bases and 1 base, in that order; junction bases with no gene match: 2. CDR3 residues: CASSVGQANTEAFF. CDR3 DNA sequence: TGTGCCAGCAGCGTTGGACAGGCGAACACTGAAGCTTTCTTT.